Below, 7 T cell receptor beta chains from the same sample are listed, as sequenced in a study of T cell responses to AZD1222 COVID-19 vaccine. The protocol was immunoSEQ multiplex PCR, while the TCRdb copy is restricted to in-frame clones and leaves out a portion. The repertoire holds around 180,000 clones, with over 80% as singletons. The sample consisted of peripheral blood, taken on day 0 of AZD1222 vaccination. Receptor source: an adult in good health.

The chain couples TRBV28 to TRBJ1-6, with D maybe TRBD1 (5 bases). Germline V gives CDR1 MDHEN, CDR2 SYDVKM. V lost 2 bases to trimming and J lost 10 bases, with 18 bases between them. The CDR3 contains 16 residues. CDR3 loop: CASSLDGDPLASPLHF. As DNA, the CDR3 is TGTGCCAGCAGTTTAGATGGGGACCCATTAGCCTCACCCCTCCACTTT. The variable domain in full, completed from reference TRBV28 and TRBJ1-6, reads DVKVTQSSRYLVKRTGEKVFLECVQDMDHENMFWYRQDPGLGLRLIYFSYDVKMKEKGDIPEGYSVSREKKERFSLILESASTNQTSMYLCASSLDGDPLASPLHFGNGTRLTVT.

The chain combines TRBV6-5 with TRBJ1-5, with D unresolved. Germline values: CDR1 MNHEY, CDR2 SVGAGI. The CDR3 is 15 residues long. With 7 bases removed from V and 0 bases from J, the gap between germline ends came to 13 bases. CDR3 sequence: CASIPADYSNQPQHF. Written as DNA, the CDR3 is TGTGCCAGCATTCCGGCAGATTATAGCAATCAGCCCCAGCATTTT.

This clone turned up a few times. The chain employs TRBV27 and TRBJ1-3, with D perhaps TRBD1 (5 bases). The CDR3 loop spans 13 amino acids. V dropped 8 bases and J dropped 4 bases, with 12 bases sitting between them. Germline-derived CDR1 and CDR2 are MNHEY and SMNVEV (reference sequence). The CDR3 region has the DNA TGTGCCAGCGGGCCTGGGGCGGGAAACACCATATATTTT. As protein: CASGPGAGNTIYF.

The rearrangement uses TRBV7-9 and TRBJ1-3; D is ambiguous. The CDR3 extends over 14 amino acids. Trimming cost V 7 bases and J 3 bases, with 13 bases left between them. Germline loops: CDR1 SEHNR, CDR2 FQNEAQ (reference sequence). The CDR3 is CASTVGIGGNTIYF. Written as DNA, the CDR3 is TGTGCCAGCACGGTGGGCATCGGTGGAAACACCATATATTTT.

In the case of this clone: Within the sample, other DNA sequences also encode this same CDR3. The CDR3 nucleotides are TGTGCCAGCTCACCGGGAAGGGATCAGCCCCAGCATTTT. Its protein product is CASSPGRDQPQHF. The chain joins TRBV18 to TRBJ1-5; no definite D call. Trimming shortened V by 3 bases and J by 5 bases, and 8 bases separated the two germline ends. This CDR3 has 13 residues. Germline CDR1 and CDR2: KGHSH and LQKENI.

This clone was observed a single time. V gene TRBV2 combines with J gene TRBJ1-4, with D possibly TRBD1 on 5 matching bases. The CDR3 has 15 amino acids. Germline V CDR1 and CDR2: SNHLY, FYNNEI. Trimming took off 4 bases at V and 5 bases at J, with 14 bases between the two ends. CDR3 in DNA: TGTGCCAGCAGTGTGTGGCAGGGAGCCAATGAAAAACTGTTTTTT. Translating gives CASSVWQGANEKLFF.

The CDR3 nucleotides are TGTGCCAGCTCACCACTGGCTAGCGGGGGGACCAATGAGCAGTTCTTC. It yields the protein CASSPLASGGTNEQFF. The chain uses TRBV18 and TRBJ2-1, with 11 bases fitting TRBD2. The CDR3 covers 16 residues. V gave up 1 base and J gave up 6 bases; unmatched junction bases: 5. Per germline, CDR1 KGHSH and CDR2 LQKENI.